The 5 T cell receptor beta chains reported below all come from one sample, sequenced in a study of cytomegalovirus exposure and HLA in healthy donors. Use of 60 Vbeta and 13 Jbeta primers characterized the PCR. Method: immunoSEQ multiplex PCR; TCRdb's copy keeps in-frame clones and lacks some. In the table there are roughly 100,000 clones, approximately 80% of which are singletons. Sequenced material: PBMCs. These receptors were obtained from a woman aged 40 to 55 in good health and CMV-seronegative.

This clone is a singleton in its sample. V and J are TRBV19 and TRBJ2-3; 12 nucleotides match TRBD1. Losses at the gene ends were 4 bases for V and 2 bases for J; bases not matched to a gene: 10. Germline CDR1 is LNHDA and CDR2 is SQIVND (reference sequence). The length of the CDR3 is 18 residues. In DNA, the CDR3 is TGTGCCAGTAGTACGCCCCCGGGACAGGGGGCCCTCACAGATACGCAGTATTTT. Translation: CASSTPPGQGALTDTQYF. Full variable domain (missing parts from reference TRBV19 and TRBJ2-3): DGGITQSPKYLFRKEGQNVTLSCEQNLNHDAMYWYRQDPGQGLRLIYYSQIVNDFQKGDIAEGYSVSREKKESFPLTVTSAQKNPTAFYLCASSTPPGQGALTDTQYFGPGTRLTVL.

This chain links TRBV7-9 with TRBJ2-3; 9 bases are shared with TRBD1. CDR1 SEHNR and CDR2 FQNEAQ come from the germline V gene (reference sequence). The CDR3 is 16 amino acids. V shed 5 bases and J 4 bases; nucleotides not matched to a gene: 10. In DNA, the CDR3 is TGTGCCAGCAGCACCCGGCCGAGACAGGGGGCAGATACGCAGTATTTT. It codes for CASSTRPRQGADTQYF.

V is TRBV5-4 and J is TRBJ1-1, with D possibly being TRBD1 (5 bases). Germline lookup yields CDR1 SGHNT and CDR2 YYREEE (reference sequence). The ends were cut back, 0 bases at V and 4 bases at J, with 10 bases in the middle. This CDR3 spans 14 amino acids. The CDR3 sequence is CASSLEGLSTEAFF. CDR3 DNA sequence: TGTGCCAGCAGCTTGGAGGGGCTGAGCACTGAAGCTTTCTTT.

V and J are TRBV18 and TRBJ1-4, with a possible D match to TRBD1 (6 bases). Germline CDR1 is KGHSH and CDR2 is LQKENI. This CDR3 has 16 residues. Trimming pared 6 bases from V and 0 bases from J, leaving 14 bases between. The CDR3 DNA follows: TGTGCCAGCTCCCCCCGAGGGGGAGCAACTAATGAAAAACTGTTTTTT. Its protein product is CASSPRGGATNEKLFF.

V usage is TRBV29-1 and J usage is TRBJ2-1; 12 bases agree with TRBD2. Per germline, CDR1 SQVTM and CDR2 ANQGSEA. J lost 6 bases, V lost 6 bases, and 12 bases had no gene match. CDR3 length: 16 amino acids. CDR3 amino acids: CSVAGLAGRAVNEQFF. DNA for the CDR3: TGCAGCGTAGCTGGACTAGCGGGGAGGGCCGTCAATGAGCAGTTCTTC.